A single sample gave rise to the 11 T cell receptor beta chains below, sequenced in a study of T cells in Graves' hyperthyroidism and ophthalmopathy. Amplified regions were TCR beta CDR3 sequences from RNA transcripts. The TCR CDR3 was amplified in a first-round RT-PCR using the HTBI primer set. MiXCR, applied by TCRdb to the multiplex PCR reads, yields one record per CDR3 protein. This table holds about 350,000 distinct CDR3 sequences, more than 11% found once. The sample was blood. Every receptor here comes from a young woman with Graves' hyperthyroidism.

This clonotype has at least ten counts. This rearrangement joins TRBV18 to TRBJ2-1; no clear D gene. Germline V gene lookup returns CDR1 KGHSH and CDR2 LQKENI. This CDR3 has 14 amino acids. Trimming left V 3 bases short and J 9 bases short, with 15 bases between. The CDR3 DNA reads as TGTGCCAGCTCACCGTTCTCCCTGCCGCGTGAGCAGTTCTTC. Its translation is CASSPFSLPREQFF.

This clonotype was seen more than once but under ten times. V usage is TRBV20-1 and J usage is TRBJ2-4; no clear D gene. Trimming removed 3 bases from V and 0 bases from J, with 12 bases in between. CDR1 is DFQATT and CDR2 is SNEGSKA in the germline V gene (reference sequence). The CDR3 runs to 15 residues. CDR3 coding DNA: TGCAGTGCTAGCTTCGAGTCACTAGCCAAAAACATTCAGTACTTC. Its translation is CSASFESLAKNIQYF.

This clonotype has only a few counts. The chain is built from TRBV3-1 and TRBJ2-2; D ambiguous. The length of the CDR3 is 14 residues. Germline CDR1 and CDR2: LGHDT and YNNKEL (reference sequence). Trimming removed 1 base at V and 2 bases at J, with 5 bases between. The chain's CDR3 is CASSQGGNTGELFF. CDR3 coding DNA: TGTGCCAGCAGCCAAGGGGGTAACACCGGGGAGCTGTTTTTT. The entire variable domain, with the rest obtained from reference TRBV3-1 and TRBJ2-2, is as follows: DTAVSQTPKYLVTQMGNDKSIKCEQNLGHDTMYWYKQDSKKFLKIMFSYNNKELIINETVPNRFSPKSPDKAHLNLHINSLELGDSAVYFCASSQGGNTGELFFGEGSRLTVL.

Many counts were recorded for this clonotype. The chain has TRBV28 and TRBJ2-7; 14 nucleotides align to TRBD2. CDR1 and CDR2 from the germline V gene are MDHEN and SYDVKM. J gave up 3 bases and V 2 bases, and 6 bases lay outside the gene matches. This CDR3 has 17 amino acids. This CDR3 reads CASSLGLAGGPYYEQYF. The CDR3 DNA reads as TGTGCCAGCAGTTTAGGACTAGCGGGAGGACCTTACTACGAGCAGTACTTC.

This clonotype appeared many times. The chain joins TRBV12-3 or TRBV12-4 to TRBJ2-7, with a possible D match to TRBD1 (5 bases). The V and J ends lost 5 bases and 6 bases respectively, with 14 bases between them. The CDR3 length is 13 residues. The CDR3 sequence is CASSIDSFAEQYF. DNA of the CDR3: TGTGCCAGCAGTATCGACAGTTTCGCCGAGCAGTACTTC.

This clonotype has ten or more counts. The junction shows a germline mismatch at one end, possibly a read error. V usage is TRBV20-1 and J usage is TRBJ2-3; the D call may be TRBD1 or TRBD2 (5 bases each). CDR3 size: 14 residues. Germline CDR1 DFQATT, CDR2 SNEGSKA (reference sequence). Written as DNA, the CDR3 is TGCAGTGCTATCCCCGGGACCGGCACAGATACACAGTATTTT. It codes for CSAIPGTGTDTQYF.

This clonotype has more than one count but fewer than ten. The J gene is TRBJ1-2, the V gene TRBV28, with TRBD1 as a possible D gene (6 bases). The CDR3 consists of 14 residues. Trimming stripped 2 bases from V and 3 bases from J, with 10 bases between. Germline CDR1 MDHEN, CDR2 SYDVKM. In DNA form, the CDR3 reads TGTGCCAGCAGTTTAGGGGGCTCCGACTATGGCTACACCTTC. Translating it yields CASSLGGSDYGYTF.

This clonotype was detected a few times. The chain couples TRBV19 to TRBJ1-1; no clear D gene. The CDR3 sequence is 13 residues long. V lost 2 bases and J lost 0, with 4 bases in between. CDR1 and CDR2 (germline): LNHDA, SQIVND (reference sequence). This chain's CDR3 is CASSIKVNTEAFF. Here the CDR3 DNA reads TGTGCCAGTAGTATAAAAGTGAACACTGAAGCTTTCTTT.

This clonotype was picked up a small number of times. A read error may explain this, as a much larger clone is one base away. The chain has TRBV10-3 and TRBJ1-3, with D unresolved. Germline V gives CDR1 ENHRY, CDR2 SYGVKD. This CDR3 has 11 residues. In DNA form, the CDR3 reads TGTGCCATCAGTGATATGAACACCGTATATTTT. Amino acids: CAISDMNTVYF.

The table lists this clonotype with many counts. The chain joins TRBV7-2 to TRBJ2-3; D call uncertain. The CDR3 runs 12 residues. V was pared by 5 bases and J by 2 bases, with 5 bases between. Per germline, CDR1 SGHTA and CDR2 FQGNSA. The CDR3 here is CASSPYTDTQYF. CDR3 DNA: TGTGCCAGCAGCCCTTACACAGATACGCAGTATTTT.

This chain uses TRBV6-5 with TRBJ1-2; D remains unclear. The CDR3 consists of 15 residues. Germline V gene sequence: CDR1 MNHEY, CDR2 SVGAGI. Trimming pared 0 bases from V and 5 bases from J, leaving 13 bases between. CDR3 sequence reads: CASSYSTVGKYGYTF. CDR3 DNA sequence: TGTGCCAGCAGTTACTCGACGGTCGGAAAATATGGCTACACCTTC.